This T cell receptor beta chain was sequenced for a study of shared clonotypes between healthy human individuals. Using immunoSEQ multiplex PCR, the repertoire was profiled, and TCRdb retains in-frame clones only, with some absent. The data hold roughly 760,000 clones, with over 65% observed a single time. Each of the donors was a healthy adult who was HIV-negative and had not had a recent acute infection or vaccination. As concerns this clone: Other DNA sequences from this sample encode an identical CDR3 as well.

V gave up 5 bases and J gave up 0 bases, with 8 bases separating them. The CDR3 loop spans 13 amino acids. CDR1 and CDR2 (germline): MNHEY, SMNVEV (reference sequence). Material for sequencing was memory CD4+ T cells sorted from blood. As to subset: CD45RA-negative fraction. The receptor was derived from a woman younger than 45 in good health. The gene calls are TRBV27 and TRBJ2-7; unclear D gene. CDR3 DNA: TGTGCCAGCAGTCCCCATAACTCCTACGAGCAGTACTTC. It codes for CASSPHNSYEQYF.